This T cell receptor (beta chain) was identified during a study of shared clonotypes between healthy human individuals. Overall study results and limits: The represented genetic and exposure-history diversity was limited by the small number of donors.

Each sample came from a Caucasian adult donor living in Nashville, Tennessee. This CDR3 spans 15 amino acids. CDR1 and CDR2 from the germline V gene are MDHEN and SYDVKM. V was pared by 2 bases and J by 1 base, with 12 bases between. This clone was found a few times. Its specificity is not known. For each subset, genomic DNA was distributed in equal portions over several immunoSEQ plates. Some clones are missing from TCRdb's copy, which holds only in-frame ones; the method was immunoSEQ multiplex PCR. There are about 2.4 million clones in the sample; roughly 93% occur only once, and 0.36% lies in the top ten.

The sequencing sample was made of naive CD4+ T cells from PBMCs. Subset specified: CD45RA+ positively selected. This TCR was sampled from a man aged 18 to 30 in good health. Some clones in this sample may be carry-over from other donors' samples. The chain links TRBV28 to TRBJ2-7, with D possibly being TRBD1 (6 bases). CDR3 bases: TGTGCCAGCAGTTTAAGAGGGACACCTTCCTACGAGCAGTACTTC. This sequence encodes CASSLRGTPSYEQYF.